One and the same sample provided the 17 T cell receptor beta chains below, sequenced in a study of blood T cell repertoires in COVID-19. Using immunoSEQ multiplex PCR, the repertoire was profiled, and TCRdb retains in-frame clones only, with some absent. This sample has roughly 29,000 clones, with about two thirds found just once. Sequencing was carried out using peripheral blood. The receptors derive from a boy aged 2 to 10 with active or convalescent COVID-19.

DNA of the CDR3: TGTGCCAGCAGTCCATGGGACAGGTTCGATGAGCAGTTCTTC. Translating it yields CASSPWDRFDEQFF. The genes are TRBV27 and TRBJ2-1; 8 nucleotides line up with TRBD1. With V trimmed by 5 bases and J by 8 bases, 8 bases remained unmatched. CDR3 length: 14 residues. Germline V lookup: CDR1 MNHEY, CDR2 SMNVEV (reference sequence).

V and J are TRBV15 and TRBJ1-2; TRBD1 might be the D (5 bases). The V gene's germline CDR1 is LNHNV and CDR2 YYDKDF (reference sequence). Trimming removed 4 bases from V and 4 bases from J, with 19 bases in between. There are 16 residues in the CDR3. CDR3 sequence reads: CATSKRWAAGPYGYTF. The DNA of the CDR3 is TGTGCCACCAGCAAGAGATGGGCGGCAGGGCCCTATGGCTACACCTTC.

The table lists this clone with many counts. This chain connects TRBV12-3 or TRBV12-4 to TRBJ1-1; D possibly corresponds to TRBD1 (6 bases). The CDR3 contains 13 residues. Trimming took off 4 bases at V and 1 base at J, with 7 bases between the two ends. The CDR3 nucleotides are TGTGCCAGCAGTTCGACAGGGAACACTGAAGCTTTCTTT. This codes for CASSSTGNTEAFF.

The chain uses TRBV6-5 and TRBJ1-2; D is perhaps TRBD1 (5 bases). CDR1 MNHEY and CDR2 SVGAGI come from the germline V gene. The CDR3 length is 15 residues. The ends were cut back, 2 bases at V and 5 bases at J, with 15 bases in the middle. This chain's CDR3 is CASSYAGDGGYGYTF. As DNA, the CDR3 is TGTGCCAGCAGTTACGCGGGAGATGGGGGTTATGGCTACACCTTC.

The V call is TRBV2, the J call TRBJ2-2, with 12 nucleotides matching TRBD2. V was clipped by 6 bases and J by 8 bases; unmatched bases: 4. The CDR3 is made up of 14 amino acids. Germline V CDR1 and CDR2: SNHLY, FYNNEI. The CDR3 sequence: CASRWTSGVGELFF. The DNA for the CDR3 is TGTGCCAGCAGGTGGACTAGCGGGGTAGGGGAGCTGTTTTTT.

The chain is built from TRBV10-3 and TRBJ2-3; D is ambiguous. CDR3 length: 13 amino acids. V was trimmed by 3 bases and J by 6 bases, leaving 10 bases between them. Per the germline V gene, CDR1 is ENHRY and CDR2 is SYGVKD. The CDR3 DNA follows: TGTGCCATCAGTGAACCACCCGCGGATACGCAGTATTTT. Translation: CAISEPPADTQYF.

CDR3 DNA: TGCGCCAGCAGTGAGATACGACTTTCTCAAGAGACCCAGTACTTC. It specifies CASSEIRLSQETQYF. The chain employs TRBV10-2 and TRBJ2-5; D is unclear. Germline CDR1 and CDR2: WSHSY and SAAADI. Trimming shortened V by 2 bases and J by 2 bases, and 12 bases separated the two germline ends. This CDR3 region has 15 residues.

The rearrangement links TRBV5-1 to TRBJ2-1, with D possibly being TRBD1 (5 bases). Germline V lookup: CDR1 SGHRS, CDR2 YFSETQ. V lost 0 bases and J 7 bases, leaving 14 bases between the germline ends. The CDR3 has 15 amino acids. The CDR3 DNA follows: TGCGCCAGCAGCTTGGCCTGGACAACCCTTAATGAGCAGTTCTTC. Encoded protein: CASSLAWTTLNEQFF. The full variable domain, its missing parts supplied by reference TRBV5-1 and TRBJ2-1, is KAGVTQTPRYLIKTRGQQVTLSCSPISGHRSVSWYQQTPGQGLQFLFEYFSETQRNKGNFPGRFSGRQFSNSRSEMNVSTLELGDSALYLCASSLAWTTLNEQFFGPGTRLTVL.

The chain carries TRBV2 and TRBJ1-4; TRBD1 agrees at 9 bases. This CDR3 is built from 14 residues. The ends lost 6 bases at V and 7 bases at J; junction bases unmatched: 6. Germline CDR1 SNHLY, CDR2 FYNNEI. The CDR3 DNA is TGTGCCAGCAGACCACAGGGGGCGCGTGAAAAACTGTTTTTT. Amino acid sequence: CASRPQGAREKLFF.

J is TRBJ1-1 and V is TRBV6-5, with 8 bases fitting TRBD1. The CDR3 contains 15 residues. The J segment lost 0 bases and the V segment lost 6 bases, leaving 6 bases of the junction unmatched. CDR1 is MNHEY and CDR2 is SVGAGI in the germline V gene. The chain's CDR3 is CASSRQGQVNTEAFF. In DNA form, the CDR3 reads TGTGCCAGCAGCCGACAGGGGCAGGTGAACACTGAAGCTTTCTTT.

This chain connects TRBV3-1 (or the pseudogene TRBV3-2) to TRBJ1-5; D gene uncertain. CDR3 length: 16 amino acids. Germline CDR1 LGHDT, CDR2 YNNKEL (reference sequence). The germline V and J ends were trimmed by 2 bases and 7 bases, with 18 bases remaining between them. The CDR3 loop reads CASSQSDIGGGQPQHF. In DNA form, the CDR3 reads TGTGCCAGCAGCCAATCTGATATTGGAGGAGGACAGCCCCAGCATTTT.

The chain is built from TRBV2 and TRBJ1-5, with TRBD1 identical over 8 bases. V lost 6 bases to trimming and J lost 4 bases; unmatched junction nucleotides: 5. The CDR3 totals 14 residues. Germline V gives CDR1 SNHLY, CDR2 FYNNEI. CDR3 residues: CASRQQGGNQPQHF. CDR3 coding DNA: TGTGCCAGCAGGCAACAGGGGGGGAATCAGCCCCAGCATTTT.

The V gene is TRBV14, the J gene TRBJ2-6, with a possible D match to TRBD2 (6 bases). The CDR3 sequence is 20 residues long. Germline V lookup: CDR1 SGHDN, CDR2 FVKESK. Trimming removed 0 bases from V and 0 bases from J, with 18 bases in between. The CDR3 bases are TGTGCCAGCAGCCAAGAACAGACGGGGAGGCCTTACTCTGGGGCCAACGTCCTGACTTTC. Translating it yields CASSQEQTGRPYSGANVLTF.

The CDR3 DNA sequence: TGTGCCACCAGCAGAGATAGGAGAGCTTGGAACACTGAAGCTTTCTTT. The encoded protein is CATSRDRRAWNTEAFF. The rearrangement links TRBV15 to TRBJ1-1; no reliable D call. The germline CDR1 and CDR2 sequences are LNHNV and YYDKDF (reference sequence). This CDR3 region has 16 residues. V was trimmed by 0 bases and J by 1 base, leaving 12 bases between them.

The chain recombines TRBV16 with TRBJ1-3; D gene ambiguous. Trimming cost V 2 bases and J 3 bases, with 5 bases left between them. Germline values: CDR1 KGHSY, CDR2 FQNENV. The CDR3 spans 13 residues. CDR3 DNA: TGTGCCAGCAGCCAAGACATTGGAAACACCATATATTTT. Amino acid sequence: CASSQDIGNTIYF.

This clone is a singleton in its sample. The V and J genes are TRBV29-1 and TRBJ1-5, with 7 bases aligning to TRBD1. With V trimmed by 3 bases and J by 6 bases, 5 bases remained unmatched. The CDR3 is 13 residues long. Germline assignment: CDR1 SQVTM and CDR2 ANQGSEA. The CDR3 here is CSVEKGAGQPQHF. DNA of the CDR3: TGCAGCGTTGAGAAGGGGGCCGGTCAGCCCCAGCATTTT. Drawing the rest from reference TRBV29-1 and TRBJ1-5, the complete variable domain is SAVISQKPSRDICQRGTSLTIQCQVDSQVTMMFWYRQQPGQSLTLIATANQGSEATYESGFVIDKFPISRPNLTFSTLTVSNMSPEDSSIYLCSVEKGAGQPQHFGDGTRLSIL.

The CDR3, as DNA: TGCGCCAGCAGCCCCTTGGCGGGAGGGGTCAATGAGCAGTTCTTC. Translating it yields CASSPLAGGVNEQFF. The chain carries TRBV5-1 and TRBJ2-1, with 9 bases fitting TRBD2. From germline, CDR1 is SGHRS and CDR2 YFSETQ. The CDR3 covers 15 residues. The ends lost 4 bases at V and 6 bases at J; junction bases unmatched: 8.